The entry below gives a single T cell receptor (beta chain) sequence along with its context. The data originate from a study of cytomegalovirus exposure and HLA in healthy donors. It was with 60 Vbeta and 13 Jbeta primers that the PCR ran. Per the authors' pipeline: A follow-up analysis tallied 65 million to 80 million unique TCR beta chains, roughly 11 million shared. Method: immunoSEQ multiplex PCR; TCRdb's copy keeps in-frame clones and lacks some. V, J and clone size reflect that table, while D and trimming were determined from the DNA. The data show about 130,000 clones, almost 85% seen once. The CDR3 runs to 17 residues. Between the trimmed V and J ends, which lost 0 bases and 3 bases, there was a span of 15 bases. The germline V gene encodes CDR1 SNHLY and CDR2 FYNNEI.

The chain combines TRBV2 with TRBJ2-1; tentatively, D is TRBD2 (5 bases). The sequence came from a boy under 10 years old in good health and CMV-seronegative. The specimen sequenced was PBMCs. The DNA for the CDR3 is TGTGCCAGCAGTGAAGCGCTAGGGCGGGTTCTCTACAATGAGCAGTTCTTC. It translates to CASSEALGRVLYNEQFF.